This T cell receptor (beta chain) appears in the sequencing data of a study of CD8 T cells in ankylosing spondylitis. Whole-study results and caveats: CD8+ by phenotype, disease-linked clones were relatively rare in peripheral blood. Made up of eight highly homologous variants, a TCR beta motif appeared characteristic of ankylosing spondylitis blood.

This clonotype was seen repeatedly, ten times or more. What it binds is not known. CDR1 and CDR2 from the germline V gene are SEHNR and FQNEAQ (reference sequence). The CDR3 has 13 residues. V lost 6 bases and J 4 bases, leaving 10 bases between the germline ends. The authors made TCR beta libraries by quantitative 5'-RACE with molecular barcodes. TCRdb re-derived calls from the 5' RACE reads in MiXCR, one entry per CDR3 protein. The sample includes around 140,000 distinct CDR3 sequences, roughly a sixth seen only once; the top ten take around a third. The sequence came from a male donor with ankylosing spondylitis. J is TRBJ2-1 and V is TRBV7-9; D might be TRBD2 (5 bases). The material sequenced was blood, either unsorted or a sorted T cell fraction (not recorded which). The CDR3 reads CASSVRGYNEQFF. CDR3 coding DNA: TGTGCCAGCAGTGTCCGGGGTTACAATGAGCAGTTCTTC.